These 5 T cell receptor beta chains were sequenced from one sample in a study of patients and donors after allogeneic stem cell transplantation. TCRdb reprocessed the RT-PCR reads with MiXCR, giving one entry per CDR3 protein. Here the sample spans about 960,000 distinct CDR3 sequences, roughly 18% being singletons. The sample consisted of blood, either unsorted or a sorted T cell fraction (not recorded which). The receptors were gathered from a human donor who was either an allogeneic HSCT recipient or a stem cell or donor lymphocyte infusion donor (not recorded which). It is not recorded whose cells these are; they may come from a transplant donor.

This clonotype was detected ten times or more. The chain joins TRBV6-6 to TRBJ1-2; D possibly corresponds to TRBD1 (6 bases). Germline CDR1 and CDR2: MNHNY and SVGAGI (reference sequence). Trimming cost V 5 bases and J 7 bases, with 14 bases left between them. The CDR3 has 13 amino acids. The CDR3 bases are TGTGCCAGCAGTCGTCCCAGGGGTGGTGGCTACACCTTC. This sequence encodes CASSRPRGGGYTF.

The chain joins TRBV6-2 or TRBV6-3 to TRBJ2-5; TRBD1 aligns across 7 bases. Germline CDR1 reads MNHEY; CDR2 reads SVGEGT. With V trimmed by 6 bases and J by 5 bases, 12 bases remained unmatched. The CDR3 sequence is 15 residues long. Here the CDR3 reads CASSFGQVPRETQYF. The CDR3 DNA sequence: TGTGCCAGCAGCTTTGGACAGGTCCCTCGGGAGACCCAGTACTTC.

This clonotype was picked up a small number of times. The chain joins TRBV15 to TRBJ2-7, with 8 bases identical to TRBD1. V was pared by 3 bases and J by 1 base, with 5 bases of the junction left unmatched. From germline, CDR1 is LNHNV and CDR2 YYDKDF (reference sequence). The CDR3 runs to 15 residues. Here the CDR3 DNA reads TGTGCCACCAGCAGGGACAGGGTTCTTTCCTACGAGCAGTACTTC. Its protein product is CATSRDRVLSYEQYF.

In this sample, this clonotype turned up many times. The CDR3 nucleotides are TGCAGTGCTAGAGATAGTTACGAGCAGTACTTC. Translated: CSARDSYEQYF. The genes are TRBV20-1 and TRBJ2-7; D not resolved. The ends were cut back, 0 bases at V and 4 bases at J, with 4 bases in the middle. From germline, CDR1 is DFQATT and CDR2 SNEGSKA (reference sequence). CDR3 size: 11 residues.

This chain links TRBV11-3 with TRBJ2-2, with D perhaps matching TRBD1 (6 bases). This CDR3 is built from 17 residues. With 3 bases removed from V and 0 bases from J, the gap between germline ends came to 14 bases. Per germline, CDR1 SGHNT and CDR2 YENEEA. CDR3 amino acids: CASSFGDMRTNTGELFF. Here the CDR3 DNA reads TGTGCCAGCAGCTTTGGGGACATGAGAACGAACACCGGGGAGCTGTTTTTT.